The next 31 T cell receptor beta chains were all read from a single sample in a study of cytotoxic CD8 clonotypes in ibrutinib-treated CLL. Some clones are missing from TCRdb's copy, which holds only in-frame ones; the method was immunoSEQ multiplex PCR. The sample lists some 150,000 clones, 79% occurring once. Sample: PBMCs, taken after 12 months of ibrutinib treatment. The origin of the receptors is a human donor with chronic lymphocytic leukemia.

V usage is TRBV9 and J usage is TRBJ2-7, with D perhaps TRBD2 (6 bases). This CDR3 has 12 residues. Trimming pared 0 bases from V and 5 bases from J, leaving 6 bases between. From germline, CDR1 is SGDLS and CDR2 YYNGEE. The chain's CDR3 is CASSVGGDEQYF. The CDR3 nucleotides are TGTGCCAGCAGCGTAGGGGGGGACGAGCAGTACTTC. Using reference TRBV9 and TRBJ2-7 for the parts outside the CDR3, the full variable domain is DSGVTQTPKHLITATGQRVTLRCSPRSGDLSVYWYQQSLDQGLQFLIQYYNGEERAKGNILERFSAQQFPDLHSELNLSSLELGDSALYFCASSVGGDEQYFGPGTRLTVT.

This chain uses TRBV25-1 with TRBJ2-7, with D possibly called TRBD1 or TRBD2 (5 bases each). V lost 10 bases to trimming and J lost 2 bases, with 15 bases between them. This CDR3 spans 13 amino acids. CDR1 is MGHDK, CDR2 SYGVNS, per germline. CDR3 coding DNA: TGTGCCACTGCACGGGGACGGACCTACGAGCAGTACTTC. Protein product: CATARGRTYEQYF.

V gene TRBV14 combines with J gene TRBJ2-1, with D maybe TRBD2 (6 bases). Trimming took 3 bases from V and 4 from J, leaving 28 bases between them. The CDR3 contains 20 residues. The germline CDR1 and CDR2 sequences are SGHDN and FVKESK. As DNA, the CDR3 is TGTGCCAGCAGCCAGCTTCCGGGACTGTCTTCCCGTGGATCTTACAATGAGCAGTTCTTC. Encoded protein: CASSQLPGLSSRGSYNEQFF.

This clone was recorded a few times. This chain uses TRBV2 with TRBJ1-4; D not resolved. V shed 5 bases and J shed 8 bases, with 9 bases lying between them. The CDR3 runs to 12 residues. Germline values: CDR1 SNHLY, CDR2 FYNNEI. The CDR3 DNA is TGTGCCAGCAGTAGGGTAGGAGAAAAACTGTTTTTT. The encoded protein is CASSRVGEKLFF.

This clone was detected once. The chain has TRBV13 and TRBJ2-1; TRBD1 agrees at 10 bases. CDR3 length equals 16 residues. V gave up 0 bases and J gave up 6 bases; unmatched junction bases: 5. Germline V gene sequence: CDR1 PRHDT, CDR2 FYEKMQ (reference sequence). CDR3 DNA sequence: TGTGCCAGCAGCTTAGGGACAGGGGGCGCGGGCAATGAGCAGTTCTTC. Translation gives CASSLGTGGAGNEQFF.

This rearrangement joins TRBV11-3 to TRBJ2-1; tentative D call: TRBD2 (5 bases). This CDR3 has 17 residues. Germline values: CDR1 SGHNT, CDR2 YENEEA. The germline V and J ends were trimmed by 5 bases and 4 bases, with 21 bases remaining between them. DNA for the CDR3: TGTGCCAGCAGCCCAAGAGGTAGGGAGAAGGGTTACAATGAGCAGTTCTTC. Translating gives CASSPRGREKGYNEQFF.

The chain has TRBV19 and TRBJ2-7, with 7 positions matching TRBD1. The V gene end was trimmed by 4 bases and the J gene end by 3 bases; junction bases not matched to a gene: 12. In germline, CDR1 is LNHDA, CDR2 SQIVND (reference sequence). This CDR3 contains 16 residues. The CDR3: CASSRGRPGTDYEQYF. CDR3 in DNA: TGTGCCAGTAGTAGGGGGCGACCCGGGACAGACTACGAGCAGTACTTC.

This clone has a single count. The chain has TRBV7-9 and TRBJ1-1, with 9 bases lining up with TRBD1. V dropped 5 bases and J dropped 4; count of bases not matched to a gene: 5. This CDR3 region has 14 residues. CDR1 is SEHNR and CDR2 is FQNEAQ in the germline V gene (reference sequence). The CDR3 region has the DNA TGTGCCAGCAGCGGAACAGGGGGCCGCACTGAAGCTTTCTTT. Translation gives CASSGTGGRTEAFF.

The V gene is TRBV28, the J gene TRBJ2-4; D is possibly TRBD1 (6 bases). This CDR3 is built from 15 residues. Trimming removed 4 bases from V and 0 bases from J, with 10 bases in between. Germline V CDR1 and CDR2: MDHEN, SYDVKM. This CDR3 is CASSWTDRAKNIQYF. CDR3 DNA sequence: TGTGCCAGCAGTTGGACGGACAGAGCCAAAAACATTCAGTACTTC.

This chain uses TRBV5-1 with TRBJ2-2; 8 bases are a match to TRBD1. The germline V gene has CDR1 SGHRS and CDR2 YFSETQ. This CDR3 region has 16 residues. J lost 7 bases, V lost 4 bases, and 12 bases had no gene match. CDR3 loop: CASSPFYQGAIGELFF. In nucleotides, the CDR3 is TGCGCCAGCAGCCCCTTTTACCAGGGGGCGATCGGGGAGCTGTTTTTT. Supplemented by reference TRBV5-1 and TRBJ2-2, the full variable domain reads KAGVTQTPRYLIKTRGQQVTLSCSPISGHRSVSWYQQTPGQGLQFLFEYFSETQRNKGNFPGRFSGRQFSNSRSEMNVSTLELGDSALYLCASSPFYQGAIGELFFGEGSRLTVL.

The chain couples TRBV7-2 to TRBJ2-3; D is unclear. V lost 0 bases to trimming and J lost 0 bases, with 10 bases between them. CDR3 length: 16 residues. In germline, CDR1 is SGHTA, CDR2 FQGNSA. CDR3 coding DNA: TGTGCCAGCAGCTTAGCGCTAGGCGGTAGCACAGATACGCAGTATTTT. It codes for CASSLALGGSTDTQYF.

In nucleotides, the CDR3 is TGCGCCAGCAGCCGGGGACAGGGCACCTACAATGAGCAGTTCTTC. Translation gives CASSRGQGTYNEQFF. The chain recombines TRBV4-1 with TRBJ2-1; 9 bases are a match to TRBD1. V was pared by 4 bases and J by 2 bases, with 3 bases of the junction left unmatched. CDR3 length: 15 amino acids. Germline V gene data show CDR1 as MGHRA and CDR2 as YSYEKL.

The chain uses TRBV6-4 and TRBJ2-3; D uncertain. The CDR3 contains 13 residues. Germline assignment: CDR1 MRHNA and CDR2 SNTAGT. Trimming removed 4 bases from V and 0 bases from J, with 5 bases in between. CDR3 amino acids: CASSAYSTDTQYF. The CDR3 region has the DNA TGTGCCAGCAGTGCCTACAGCACAGATACGCAGTATTTT.

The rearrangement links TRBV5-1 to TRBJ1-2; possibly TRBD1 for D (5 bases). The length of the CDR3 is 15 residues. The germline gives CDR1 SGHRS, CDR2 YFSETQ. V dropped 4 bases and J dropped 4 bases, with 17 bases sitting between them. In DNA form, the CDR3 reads TGCGCCAGCAGCCCAGGGACCGGATCTCTCTATGGCTACACCTTC. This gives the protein CASSPGTGSLYGYTF.

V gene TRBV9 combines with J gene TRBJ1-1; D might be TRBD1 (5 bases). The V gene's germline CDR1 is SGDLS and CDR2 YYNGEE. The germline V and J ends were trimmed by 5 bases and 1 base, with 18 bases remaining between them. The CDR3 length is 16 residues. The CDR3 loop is CASSATALRSNTEAFF. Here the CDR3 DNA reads TGTGCCAGCAGTGCGACAGCCTTACGATCGAACACTGAAGCTTTCTTT.

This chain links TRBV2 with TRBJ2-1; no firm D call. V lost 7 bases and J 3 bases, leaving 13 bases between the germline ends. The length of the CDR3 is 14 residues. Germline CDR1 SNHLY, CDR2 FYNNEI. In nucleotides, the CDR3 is TGTGCCAGCACGAAAGCTAGTAACTACAATGAGCAGTTCTTC. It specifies CASTKASNYNEQFF.

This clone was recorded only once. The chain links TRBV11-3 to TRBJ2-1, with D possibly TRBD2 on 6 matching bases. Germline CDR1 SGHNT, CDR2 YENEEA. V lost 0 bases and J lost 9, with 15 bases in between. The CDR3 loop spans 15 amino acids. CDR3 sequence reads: CASSLDPGAHPEQFF. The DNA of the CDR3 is TGTGCCAGCAGCTTAGACCCGGGAGCGCATCCTGAGCAGTTCTTC.

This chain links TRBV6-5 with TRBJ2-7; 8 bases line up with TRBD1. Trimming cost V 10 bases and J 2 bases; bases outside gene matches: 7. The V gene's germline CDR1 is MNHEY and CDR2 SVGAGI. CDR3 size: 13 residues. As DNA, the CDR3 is TGTGCCACCATCCGGGACAGGACCTACGAGCAGTACTTC. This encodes CATIRDRTYEQYF.

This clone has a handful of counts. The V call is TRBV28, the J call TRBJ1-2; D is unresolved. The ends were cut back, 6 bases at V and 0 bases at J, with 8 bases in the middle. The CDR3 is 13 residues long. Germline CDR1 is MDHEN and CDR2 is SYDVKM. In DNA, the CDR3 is TGTGCCAGCAGACCCGACTCTAACTATGGCTACACCTTC. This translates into CASRPDSNYGYTF.

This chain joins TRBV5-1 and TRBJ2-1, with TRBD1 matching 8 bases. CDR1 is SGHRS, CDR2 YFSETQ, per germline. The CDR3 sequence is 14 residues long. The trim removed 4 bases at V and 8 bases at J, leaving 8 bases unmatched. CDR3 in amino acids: CASSAAQGEDEQFF. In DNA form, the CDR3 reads TGCGCCAGCAGCGCAGCACAGGGGGAGGATGAGCAGTTCTTC.

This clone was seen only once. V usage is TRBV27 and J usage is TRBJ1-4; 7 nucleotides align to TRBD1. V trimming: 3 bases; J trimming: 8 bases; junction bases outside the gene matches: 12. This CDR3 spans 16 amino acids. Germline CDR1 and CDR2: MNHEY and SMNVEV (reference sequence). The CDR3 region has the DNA TGTGCCAGCAGTTTTCTACGGGGACAGAGAAGGGAAAAACTGTTTTTT. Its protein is CASSFLRGQRREKLFF.

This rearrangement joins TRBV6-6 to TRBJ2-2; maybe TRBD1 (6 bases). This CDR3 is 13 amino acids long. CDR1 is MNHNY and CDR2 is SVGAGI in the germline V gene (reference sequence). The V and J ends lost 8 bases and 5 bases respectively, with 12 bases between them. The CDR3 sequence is CASATGQTGELFF. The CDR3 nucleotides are TGTGCCAGCGCTACAGGGCAAACCGGGGAGCTGTTTTTT.

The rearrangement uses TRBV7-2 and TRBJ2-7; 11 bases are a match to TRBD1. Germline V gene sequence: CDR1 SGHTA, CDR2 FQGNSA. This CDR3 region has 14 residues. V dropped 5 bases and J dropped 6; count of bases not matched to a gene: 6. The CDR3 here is CASSRRTGGAEQYF. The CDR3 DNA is TGTGCCAGCAGCCGACGGACAGGGGGCGCCGAGCAGTACTTC.

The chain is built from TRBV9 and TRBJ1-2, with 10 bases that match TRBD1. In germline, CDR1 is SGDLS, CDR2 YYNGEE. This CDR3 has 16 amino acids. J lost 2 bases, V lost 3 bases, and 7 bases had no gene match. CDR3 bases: TGTGCCAGCAGCGGACTCCGGGACAGGGGAAACTATGGCTACACCTTC. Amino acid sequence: CASSGLRDRGNYGYTF.

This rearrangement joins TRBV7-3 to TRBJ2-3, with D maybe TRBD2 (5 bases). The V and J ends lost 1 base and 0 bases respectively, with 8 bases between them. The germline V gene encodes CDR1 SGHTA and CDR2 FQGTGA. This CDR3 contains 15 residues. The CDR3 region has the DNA TGTGCCAGCAGCTTAATGGCGGGTAGCACAGATACGCAGTATTTT. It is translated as CASSLMAGSTDTQYF.

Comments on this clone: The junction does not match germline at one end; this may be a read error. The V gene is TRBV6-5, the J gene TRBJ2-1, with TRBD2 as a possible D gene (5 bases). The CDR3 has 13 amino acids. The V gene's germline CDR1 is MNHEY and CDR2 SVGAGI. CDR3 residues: CASSDSSNNEQFF. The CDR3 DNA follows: TGTGCCAGCAGTGACTCTAGCAACAATGAGCAGTTCTTC.

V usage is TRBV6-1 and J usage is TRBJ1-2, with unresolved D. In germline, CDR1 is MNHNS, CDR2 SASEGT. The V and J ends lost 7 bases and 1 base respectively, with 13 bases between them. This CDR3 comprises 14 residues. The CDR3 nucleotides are TGTGCCAGCAAGACACAGTTGGTTAACTATGGCTACACCTTC. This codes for CASKTQLVNYGYTF.

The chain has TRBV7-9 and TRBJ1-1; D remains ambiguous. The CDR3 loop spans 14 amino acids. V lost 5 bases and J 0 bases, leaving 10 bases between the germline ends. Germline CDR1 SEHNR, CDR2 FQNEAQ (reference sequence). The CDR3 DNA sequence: TGTGCCAGCAGCCAACATTACATGAACACTGAAGCTTTCTTT. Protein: CASSQHYMNTEAFF.

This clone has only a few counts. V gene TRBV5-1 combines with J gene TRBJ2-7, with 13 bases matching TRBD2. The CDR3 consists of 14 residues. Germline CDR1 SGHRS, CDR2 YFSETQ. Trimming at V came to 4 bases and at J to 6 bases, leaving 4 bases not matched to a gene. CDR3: CASSSTSGRVEQYF. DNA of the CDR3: TGCGCCAGCAGCAGCACTAGCGGGAGGGTCGAGCAGTACTTC.

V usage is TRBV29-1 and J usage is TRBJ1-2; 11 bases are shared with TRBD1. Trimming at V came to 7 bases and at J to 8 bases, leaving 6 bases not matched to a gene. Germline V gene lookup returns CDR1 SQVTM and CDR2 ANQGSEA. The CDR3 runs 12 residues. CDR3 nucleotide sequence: TGCAGCGCTCCGGGACAGGGGGGCGGCTACACCTTC. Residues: CSAPGQGGGYTF.

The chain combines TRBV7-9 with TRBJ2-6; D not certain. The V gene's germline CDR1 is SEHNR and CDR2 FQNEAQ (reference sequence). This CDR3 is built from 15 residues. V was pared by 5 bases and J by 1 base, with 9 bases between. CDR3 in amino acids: CASSRAESGANVLTF. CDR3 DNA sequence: TGTGCCAGCAGCCGCGCAGAGTCTGGGGCCAACGTCCTGACTTTC.